A selection of T cell receptor beta chains follows, all from one sample in a study of blood T cell repertoires in COVID-19. TCRdb's copy holds only in-frame clones and misses some; the assay was immunoSEQ multiplex PCR. The data hold 200,000 to 250,000 clones, with less than 85% observed a single time. Sequences were obtained from PBMCs or T cells enriched from blood (not recorded which). Receptor source: a man aged 35-49 years who had recovered from COVID-19. CDR3s leave out the opening cysteine and the closing phenylalanine or tryptophan. Each record gives: CDR3 protein, D gene, V gene. A D gene is named only where the DNA matches it firmly.

ASSDRVGAGYT TRBD1 TRBV6-2/TRBV6-3
ATAVEQEKQETQY - TRBV15
ASSPRPGQGNTEAF TRBD1 TRBV19
ASSQEPTGPYEQY - TRBV4-1
ATSSGGQGNSGANVLT - TRBV24-1
ASRSGRVALEQY - TRBV10-2
AWSDFWTAYEQY - TRBV30
ASSQVEGGDYGYT - TRBV4-1
ASSIGLAGYNEQF TRBD2 TRBV19
ASSRTPNTEAF - TRBV5-1